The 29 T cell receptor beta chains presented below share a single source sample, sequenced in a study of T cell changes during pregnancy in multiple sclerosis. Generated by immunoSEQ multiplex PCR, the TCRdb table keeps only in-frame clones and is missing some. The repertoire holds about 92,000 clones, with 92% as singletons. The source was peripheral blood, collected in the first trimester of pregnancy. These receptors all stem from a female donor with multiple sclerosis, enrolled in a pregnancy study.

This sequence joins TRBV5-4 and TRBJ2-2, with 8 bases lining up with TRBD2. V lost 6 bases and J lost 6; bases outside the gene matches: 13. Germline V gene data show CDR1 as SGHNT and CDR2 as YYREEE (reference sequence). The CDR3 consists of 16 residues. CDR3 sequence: CASIQFPGGVAGELFF. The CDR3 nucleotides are TGTGCCAGCATCCAGTTCCCGGGAGGGGTCGCCGGGGAGCTGTTTTTT.

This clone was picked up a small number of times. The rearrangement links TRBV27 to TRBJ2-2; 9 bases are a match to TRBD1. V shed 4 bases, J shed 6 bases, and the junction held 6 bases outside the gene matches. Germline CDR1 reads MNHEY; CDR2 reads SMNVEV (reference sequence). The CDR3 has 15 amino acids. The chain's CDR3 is CASSSRQGGAGELFF. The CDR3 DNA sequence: TGTGCCAGCAGTTCCCGACAGGGGGGTGCCGGGGAGCTGTTTTTT.

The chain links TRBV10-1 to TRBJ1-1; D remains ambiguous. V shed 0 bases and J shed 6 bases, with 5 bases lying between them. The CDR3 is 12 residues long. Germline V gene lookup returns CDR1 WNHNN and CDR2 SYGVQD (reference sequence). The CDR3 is CASSESGPEAFF. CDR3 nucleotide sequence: TGCGCCAGCAGTGAGTCGGGCCCTGAAGCTTTCTTT.

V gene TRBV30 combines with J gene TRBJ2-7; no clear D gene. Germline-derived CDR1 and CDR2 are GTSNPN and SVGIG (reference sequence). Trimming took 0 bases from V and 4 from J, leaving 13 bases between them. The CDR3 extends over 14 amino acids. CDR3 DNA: TGTGCCTGGAGTGTATCCGGCAGGTCTTACGAGCAGTACTTC. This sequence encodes CAWSVSGRSYEQYF.

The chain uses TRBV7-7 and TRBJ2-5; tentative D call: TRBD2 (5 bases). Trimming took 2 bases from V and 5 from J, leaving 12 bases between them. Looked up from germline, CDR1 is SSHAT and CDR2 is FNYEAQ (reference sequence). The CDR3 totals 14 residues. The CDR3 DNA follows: TGTGCCAGCAGCTTATCACCCCAGCGGGAGACCCAGTACTTC. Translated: CASSLSPQRETQYF.

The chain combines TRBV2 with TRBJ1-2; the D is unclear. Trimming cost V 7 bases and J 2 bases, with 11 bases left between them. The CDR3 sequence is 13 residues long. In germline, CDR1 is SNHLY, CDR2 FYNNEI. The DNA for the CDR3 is TGTGCCAGCACACAGAAGTTCAACTATGGCTACACCTTC. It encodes CASTQKFNYGYTF. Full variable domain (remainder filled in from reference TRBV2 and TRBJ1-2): EPEVTQTPSHQVTQMGQEVILRCVPISNHLYFYWYRQILGQKVEFLVSFYNNEISEKSEIFDDQFSVERPDGSNFTLKIRSTKLEDSAMYFCASTQKFNYGYTFGSGTRLTVV.

CDR3 in amino acids: CASSPSVTSTDTQYF. CDR3 coding DNA: TGTGCCAGCAGCCCTAGCGTTACTAGCACAGATACGCAGTATTTT. The J gene is TRBJ2-3, the V gene TRBV7-9; D perhaps matches TRBD2 (6 bases). Germline V gives CDR1 SEHNR, CDR2 FQNEAQ (reference sequence). This CDR3 comprises 15 residues. With 5 bases removed from V and 0 bases from J, the gap between germline ends came to 12 bases.

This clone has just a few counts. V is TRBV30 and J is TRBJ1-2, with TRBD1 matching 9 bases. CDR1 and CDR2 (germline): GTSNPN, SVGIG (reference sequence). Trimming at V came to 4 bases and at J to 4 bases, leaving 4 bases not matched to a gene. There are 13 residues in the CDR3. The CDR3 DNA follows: TGTGCCTGGATCCCGGACAGGGGCTATGGCTACACCTTC. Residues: CAWIPDRGYGYTF.

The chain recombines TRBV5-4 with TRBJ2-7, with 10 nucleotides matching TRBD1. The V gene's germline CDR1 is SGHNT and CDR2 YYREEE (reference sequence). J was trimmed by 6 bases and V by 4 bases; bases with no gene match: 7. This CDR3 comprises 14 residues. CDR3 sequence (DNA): TGTGCCAGCAGCCCCTCACGGACAGGGGGCGAGCAGTACTTC. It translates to CASSPSRTGGEQYF. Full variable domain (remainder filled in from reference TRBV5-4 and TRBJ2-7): ETGVTQSPTHLIKTRGQQVTLRCSSQSGHNTVSWYQQALGQGPQFIFQYYREEENGRGNFPPRFSGLQFPNYSSELNVNALELDDSALYLCASSPSRTGGEQYFGPGTRLTVT.

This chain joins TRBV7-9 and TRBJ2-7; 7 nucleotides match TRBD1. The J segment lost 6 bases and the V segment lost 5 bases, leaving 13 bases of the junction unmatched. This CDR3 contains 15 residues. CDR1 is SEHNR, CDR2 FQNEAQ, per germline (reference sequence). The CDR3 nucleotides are TGTGCCAGCAGCACACCTGGACAGGCCGCCACCGAGCAGTACTTC. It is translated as CASSTPGQAATEQYF.

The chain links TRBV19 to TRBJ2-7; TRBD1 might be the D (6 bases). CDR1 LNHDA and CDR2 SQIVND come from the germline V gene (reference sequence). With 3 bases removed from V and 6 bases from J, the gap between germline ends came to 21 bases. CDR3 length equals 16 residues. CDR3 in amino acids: CASSMVGGATLSEQYF. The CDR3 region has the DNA TGTGCCAGTAGTATGGTAGGGGGAGCGACGCTTAGCGAGCAGTACTTC.

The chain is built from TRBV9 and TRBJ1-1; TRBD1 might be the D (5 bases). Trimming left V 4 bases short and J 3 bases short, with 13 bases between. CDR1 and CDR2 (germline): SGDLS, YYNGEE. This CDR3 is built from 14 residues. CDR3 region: CASSFQGRDTEAFF. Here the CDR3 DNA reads TGTGCCAGCAGCTTCCAGGGTAGGGACACTGAAGCTTTCTTT. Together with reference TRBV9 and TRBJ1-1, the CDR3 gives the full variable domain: DSGVTQTPKHLITATGQRVTLRCSPRSGDLSVYWYQQSLDQGLQFLIQYYNGEERAKGNILERFSAQQFPDLHSELNLSSLELGDSALYFCASSFQGRDTEAFFGQGTRLTVV.

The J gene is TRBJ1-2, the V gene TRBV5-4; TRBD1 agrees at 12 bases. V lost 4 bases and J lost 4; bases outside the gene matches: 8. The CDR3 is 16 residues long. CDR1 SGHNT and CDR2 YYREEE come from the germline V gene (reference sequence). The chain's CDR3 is CASSTPVGQGAYGYTF. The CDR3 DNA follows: TGTGCCAGCAGCACCCCCGTGGGACAGGGGGCCTATGGCTACACCTTC.

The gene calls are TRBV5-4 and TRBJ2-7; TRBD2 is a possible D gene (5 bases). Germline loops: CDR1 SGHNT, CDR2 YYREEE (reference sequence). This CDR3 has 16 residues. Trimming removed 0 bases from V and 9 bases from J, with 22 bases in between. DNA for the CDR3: TGTGCCAGCAGCTTGGCGGGGAAGCAATACCTACTTGGGCAGTACTTC. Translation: CASSLAGKQYLLGQYF.

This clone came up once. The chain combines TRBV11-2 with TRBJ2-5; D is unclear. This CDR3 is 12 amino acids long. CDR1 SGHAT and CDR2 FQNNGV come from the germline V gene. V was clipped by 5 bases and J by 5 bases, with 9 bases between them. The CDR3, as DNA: TGTGCCAGCAGCCTCCCCCTGGAGACCCAGTACTTC. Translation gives CASSLPLETQYF. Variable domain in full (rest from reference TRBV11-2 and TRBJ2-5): EAGVAQSPRYKIIEKRQSVAFWCNPISGHATLYWYQQILGQGPKLLIQFQNNGVVDDSQLPKDRFSAERLKGVDSTLKIQPAKLEDSAVYLCASSLPLETQYFGPGTRLLVL.

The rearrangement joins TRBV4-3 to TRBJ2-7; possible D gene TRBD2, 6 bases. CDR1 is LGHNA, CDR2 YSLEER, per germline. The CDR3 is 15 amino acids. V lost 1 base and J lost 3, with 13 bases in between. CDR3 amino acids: CASSQAGVGLYEQYF. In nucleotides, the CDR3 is TGCGCCAGCAGCCAAGCGGGAGTTGGACTCTACGAGCAGTACTTC.

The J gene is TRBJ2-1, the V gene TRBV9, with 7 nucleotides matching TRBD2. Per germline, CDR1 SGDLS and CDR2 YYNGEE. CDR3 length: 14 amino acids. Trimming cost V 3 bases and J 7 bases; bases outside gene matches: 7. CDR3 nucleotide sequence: TGTGCCAGCAGCGCCCGGACTAGTGTGAATGAGCAGTTCTTC. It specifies CASSARTSVNEQFF. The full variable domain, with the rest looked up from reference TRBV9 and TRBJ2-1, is DSGVTQTPKHLITATGQRVTLRCSPRSGDLSVYWYQQSLDQGLQFLIQYYNGEERAKGNILERFSAQQFPDLHSELNLSSLELGDSALYFCASSARTSVNEQFFGPGTRLTVL.

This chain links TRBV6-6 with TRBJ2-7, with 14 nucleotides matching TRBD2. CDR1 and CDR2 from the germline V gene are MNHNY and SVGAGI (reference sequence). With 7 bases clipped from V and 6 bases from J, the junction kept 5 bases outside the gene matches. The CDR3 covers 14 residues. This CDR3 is CASTGLAGGLEQYF. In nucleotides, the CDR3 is TGTGCCAGCACCGGACTAGCGGGAGGTCTCGAGCAGTACTTC.

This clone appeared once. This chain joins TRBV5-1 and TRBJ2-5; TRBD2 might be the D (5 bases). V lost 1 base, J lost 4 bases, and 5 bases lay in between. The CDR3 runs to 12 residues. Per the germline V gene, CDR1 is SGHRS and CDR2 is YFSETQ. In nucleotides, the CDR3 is TGCGCCAGCAGCTTGCGGGGAGAGACCCAGTACTTC. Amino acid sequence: CASSLRGETQYF.

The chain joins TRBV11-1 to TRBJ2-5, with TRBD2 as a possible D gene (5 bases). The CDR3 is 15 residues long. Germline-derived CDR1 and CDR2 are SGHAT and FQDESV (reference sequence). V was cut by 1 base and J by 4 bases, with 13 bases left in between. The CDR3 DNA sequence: TGTGCCAGCAGCTTAGGGACGGATGCGGGAGAGACCCAGTACTTC. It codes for CASSLGTDAGETQYF.

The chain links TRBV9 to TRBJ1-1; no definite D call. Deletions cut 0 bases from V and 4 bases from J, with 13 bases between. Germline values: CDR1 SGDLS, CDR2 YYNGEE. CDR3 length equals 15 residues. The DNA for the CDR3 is TGTGCCAGCAGCGTAGTAGAAGCCGCGGGCACTGAAGCTTTCTTT. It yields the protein CASSVVEAAGTEAFF.

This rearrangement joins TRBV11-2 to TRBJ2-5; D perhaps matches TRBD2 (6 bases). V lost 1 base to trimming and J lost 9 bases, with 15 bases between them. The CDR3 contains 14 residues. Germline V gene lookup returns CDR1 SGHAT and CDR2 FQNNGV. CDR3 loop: CASSLGTTGWAQYF. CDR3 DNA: TGTGCCAGCAGCTTAGGGACTACGGGGTGGGCCCAGTACTTC.

CDR3 DNA sequence: TGTGCCACCCAGGGCAAAAACATTCAGTACTTC. It is translated as CATQGKNIQYF. The rearrangement uses TRBV15 and TRBJ2-4; possibly TRBD1 for D (5 bases). Looked up from germline, CDR1 is LNHNV and CDR2 is YYDKDF (reference sequence). Trimming removed 8 bases from V and 3 bases from J, with 5 bases in between. The CDR3 is 11 amino acids.

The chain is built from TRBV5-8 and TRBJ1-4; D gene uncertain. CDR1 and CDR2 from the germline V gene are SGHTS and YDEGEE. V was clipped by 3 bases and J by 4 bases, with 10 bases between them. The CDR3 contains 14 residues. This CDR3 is CASSYGLNNEKLFF. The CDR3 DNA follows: TGTGCCAGCAGCTATGGACTGAATAATGAAAAACTGTTTTTT.

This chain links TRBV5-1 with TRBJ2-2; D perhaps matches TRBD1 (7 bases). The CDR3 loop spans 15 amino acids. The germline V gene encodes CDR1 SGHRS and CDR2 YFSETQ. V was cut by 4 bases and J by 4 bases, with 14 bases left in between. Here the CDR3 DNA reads TGCGCCAGCAGCCCGGGGGACAGCTTCACCGGGGAGCTGTTTTTT. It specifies CASSPGDSFTGELFF.

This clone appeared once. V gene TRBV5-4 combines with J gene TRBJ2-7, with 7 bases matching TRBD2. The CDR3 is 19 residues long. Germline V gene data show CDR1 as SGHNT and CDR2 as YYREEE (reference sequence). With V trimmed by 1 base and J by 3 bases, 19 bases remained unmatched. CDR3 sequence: CASSLKPGLPTPKVYEQYF. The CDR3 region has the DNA TGTGCCAGCAGCTTGAAACCGGGACTACCCACACCTAAAGTCTACGAGCAGTACTTC.

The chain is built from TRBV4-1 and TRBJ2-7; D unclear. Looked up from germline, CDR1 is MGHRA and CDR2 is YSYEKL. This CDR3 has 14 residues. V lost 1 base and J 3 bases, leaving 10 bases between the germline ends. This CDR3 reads CASSQGQRNYEQYF. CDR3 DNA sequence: TGCGCCAGCAGCCAAGGACAAAGAAACTACGAGCAGTACTTC.

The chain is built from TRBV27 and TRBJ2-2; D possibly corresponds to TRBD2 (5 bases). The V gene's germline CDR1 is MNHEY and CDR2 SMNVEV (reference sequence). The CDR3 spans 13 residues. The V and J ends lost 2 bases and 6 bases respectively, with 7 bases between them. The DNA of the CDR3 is TGTGCCAGCAGTTTAAAGAGGGCCGGGGAGCTGTTTTTT. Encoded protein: CASSLKRAGELFF.

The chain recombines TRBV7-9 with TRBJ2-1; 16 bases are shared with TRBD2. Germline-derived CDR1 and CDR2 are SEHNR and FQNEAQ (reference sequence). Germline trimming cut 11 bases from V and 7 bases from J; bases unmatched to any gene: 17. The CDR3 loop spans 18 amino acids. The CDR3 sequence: CACGPGTSGRASTNEQFF. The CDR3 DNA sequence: TGTGCCTGCGGCCCCGGGACTAGCGGGAGGGCCTCTACGAATGAGCAGTTCTTC.